This TCR beta chain was observed in a study of blood T cell repertoires in COVID-19. At the level of the study: The United States, Italy and Spain provided the acute and convalescent COVID-19 samples. Sources were T cells, B-cell-depleted T cells, or PBMCs; the material itself was cDNA or gDNA.

CDR3 length: 15 amino acids. Germline V gives CDR1 SGHTA, CDR2 FQGNSA. The J segment lost 7 bases and the V segment lost 5 bases, leaving 8 bases of the junction unmatched. Source study methods: Estimation of nucleated cell counts relied on the amplification of reference gene primers. Libraries were prepared by immunoSEQ multiplex PCR; TCRdb keeps only in-frame clonotypes and omits some of them. V and J calls and clone size follow that table, whereas D and trimming were derived from the DNA. The sample shows about 310,000 clones, more than 70% of them seen only once. Sequencing input: peripheral blood. The receptor's source is a woman between 45 and 65 years old who had recovered from COVID-19. This chain connects TRBV7-2 to TRBJ1-6, with TRBD1 matching over 7 bases. This CDR3 reads CASSPTTGVNSPLHF. In DNA form, the CDR3 reads TGTGCCAGCAGCCCCACTACAGGGGTGAATTCACCCCTCCACTTT.